This passage covers 5 T cell receptor beta chains from one sample sequenced in a study of T cells in localized non-small cell lung cancer (TCRdb year 2020). Library construction relied on the immunoSEQ multiplex PCR assay. The table comes from immuneACCESS by way of TCRdb, which keeps in-frame sequences with V and J called. Part of the clones is missing from these tables; in studies checked, under half for an unresolved V gene and the rest for unknown reasons. Present in this sample are about 33,000 clones, about nine tenths of which were seen just once. The ten biggest clones cover 4% to 5% of the sample. The sequencing here drew on peripheral blood, taken before any cancer treatment. The receptors shown here come from a male donor at least 60 years old with stage III lung adenocarcinoma.

This chain joins TRBV30 and TRBJ1-6; the D gene is possibly TRBD1 (5 bases). The germline V gene encodes CDR1 GTSNPN and CDR2 SVGIG (reference sequence). The CDR3 is 16 amino acids. Trimming shortened V by 7 bases and J by 9 bases, and 25 bases separated the two germline ends. The CDR3 region is CAYAGPTPSGISPLHF. CDR3 coding DNA: TGTGCCTACGCGGGGCCCACCCCTTCGGGAATTTCACCCCTCCACTTT.

Here the CDR3 reads CASSLTGRGLNTEAFF. The DNA of the CDR3 is TGTGCCAGTAGTCTCACGGGGAGGGGCTTGAACACTGAAGCTTTCTTT. The chain couples TRBV19 to TRBJ1-1; a weak D match, TRBD1 (5 bases). Trimming removed 5 bases at V and 0 bases at J, with 16 bases between. This CDR3 has 16 residues. Germline V gives CDR1 LNHDA, CDR2 SQIVND (reference sequence).

The CDR3 protein is CASTIAGKYNEQFF. CDR3 nucleotides: TGTGCCAGCACCATAGCGGGAAAATACAATGAGCAGTTCTTC. The chain has TRBV19 and TRBJ2-1, with 8 bases identical to TRBD2. The trim removed 9 bases at V and 4 bases at J, leaving 8 bases unmatched. Germline V gene sequence: CDR1 LNHDA, CDR2 SQIVND (reference sequence). CDR3 length: 14 amino acids.

The chain combines TRBV18 with TRBJ2-7, with TRBD2 matching 8 bases. Germline CDR1 KGHSH, CDR2 LQKENI. V lost 1 base to trimming and J lost 0 bases; unmatched junction nucleotides: 5. The CDR3 is 16 amino acids. CDR3 amino acids: CASSPLSGASSYEQYF. CDR3 nucleotides: TGTGCCAGCTCACCACTTAGCGGGGCCAGCTCCTACGAGCAGTACTTC.

V and J are TRBV14 and TRBJ1-5; a possible D gene is TRBD1 (5 bases). The CDR3 spans 14 residues. V dropped 10 bases and J dropped 6 bases, with 19 bases sitting between them. The germline gives CDR1 SGHDN, CDR2 FVKESK. CDR3 coding DNA: TGTGCCACCCGCCCAGGGAGTGTTAGTCAGCCCCAGCATTTT. Translation: CATRPGSVSQPQHF.